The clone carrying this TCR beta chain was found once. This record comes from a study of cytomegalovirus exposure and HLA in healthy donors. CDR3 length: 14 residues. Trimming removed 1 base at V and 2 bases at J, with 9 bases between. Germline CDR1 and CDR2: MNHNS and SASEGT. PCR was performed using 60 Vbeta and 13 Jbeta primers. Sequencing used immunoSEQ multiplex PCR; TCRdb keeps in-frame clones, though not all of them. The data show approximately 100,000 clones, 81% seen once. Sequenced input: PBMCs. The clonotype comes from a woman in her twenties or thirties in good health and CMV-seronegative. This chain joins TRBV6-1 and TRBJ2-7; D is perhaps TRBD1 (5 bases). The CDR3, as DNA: TGTGCCAGCAGTGAAGGTCCAGGGACCTACGAGCAGTACTTC. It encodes CASSEGPGTYEQYF.